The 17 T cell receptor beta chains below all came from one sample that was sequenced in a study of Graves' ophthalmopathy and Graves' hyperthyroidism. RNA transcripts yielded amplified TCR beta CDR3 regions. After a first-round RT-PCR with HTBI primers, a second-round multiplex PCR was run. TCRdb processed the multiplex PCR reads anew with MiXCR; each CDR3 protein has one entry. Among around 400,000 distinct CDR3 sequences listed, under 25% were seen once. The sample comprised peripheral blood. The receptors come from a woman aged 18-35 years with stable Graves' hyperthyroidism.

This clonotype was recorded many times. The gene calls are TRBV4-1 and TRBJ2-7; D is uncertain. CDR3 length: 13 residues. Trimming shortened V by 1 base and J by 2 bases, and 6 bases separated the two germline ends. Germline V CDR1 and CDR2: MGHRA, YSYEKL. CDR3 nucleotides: TGCGCCAGCAGCCAAGTGATAACCTACGAGCAGTACTTC. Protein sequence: CASSQVITYEQYF.

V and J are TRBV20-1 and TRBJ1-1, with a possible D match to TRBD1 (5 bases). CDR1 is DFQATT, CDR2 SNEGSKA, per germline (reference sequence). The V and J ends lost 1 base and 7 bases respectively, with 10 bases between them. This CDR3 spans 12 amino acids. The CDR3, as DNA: TGCAGTGCTAGAGCCGACAGCAGTGAAGCTTTCTTT. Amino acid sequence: CSARADSSEAFF.

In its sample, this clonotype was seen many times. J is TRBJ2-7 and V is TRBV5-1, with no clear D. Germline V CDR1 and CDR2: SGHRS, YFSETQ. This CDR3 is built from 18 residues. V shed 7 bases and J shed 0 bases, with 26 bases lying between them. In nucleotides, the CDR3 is TGCGCCAGCCAACGAGAAAAGGTTCGTCGGCCTGTCTCCTACGAGCAGTACTTC. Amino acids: CASQREKVRRPVSYEQYF.

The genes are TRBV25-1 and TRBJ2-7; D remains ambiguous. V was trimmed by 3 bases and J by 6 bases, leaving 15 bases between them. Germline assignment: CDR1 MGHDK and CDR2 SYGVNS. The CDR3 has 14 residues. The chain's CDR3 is CASSDLLGWGEQYF. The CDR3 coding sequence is TGTGCCAGCAGTGATTTATTGGGATGGGGCGAGCAGTACTTC.

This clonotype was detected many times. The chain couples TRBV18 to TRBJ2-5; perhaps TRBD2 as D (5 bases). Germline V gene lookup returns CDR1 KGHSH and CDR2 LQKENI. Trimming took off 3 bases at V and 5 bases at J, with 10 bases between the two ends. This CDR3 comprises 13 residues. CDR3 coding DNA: TGTGCCAGCTCACCTGACACGGGGGAGACCCAGTACTTC. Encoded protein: CASSPDTGETQYF.

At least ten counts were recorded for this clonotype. The CDR3 loop is CASSSTGVGETQYF. The DNA for the CDR3 is TGCGCCAGCAGCTCGACAGGGGTTGGAGAGACCCAGTACTTC. V is TRBV5-1 and J is TRBJ2-5, with TRBD1 identical over 8 bases. J was trimmed by 4 bases and V by 3 bases; bases with no gene match: 5. Germline CDR1 and CDR2: SGHRS and YFSETQ. CDR3 length: 14 amino acids.

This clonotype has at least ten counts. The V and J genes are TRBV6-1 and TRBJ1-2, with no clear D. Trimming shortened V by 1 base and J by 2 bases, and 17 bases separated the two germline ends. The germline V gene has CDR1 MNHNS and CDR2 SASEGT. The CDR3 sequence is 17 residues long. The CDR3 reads CASSEVIPSRYNYGYTF. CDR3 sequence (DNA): TGTGCCAGCAGTGAAGTGATCCCCTCCCGGTACAACTATGGCTACACCTTC.

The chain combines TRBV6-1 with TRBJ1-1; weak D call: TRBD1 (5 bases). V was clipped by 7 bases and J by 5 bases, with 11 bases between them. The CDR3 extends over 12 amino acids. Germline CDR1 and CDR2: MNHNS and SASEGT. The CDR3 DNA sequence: TGTGCCAGCAACGGTGGGGGAACTGAAGCTTTCTTT. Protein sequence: CASNGGGTEAFF.

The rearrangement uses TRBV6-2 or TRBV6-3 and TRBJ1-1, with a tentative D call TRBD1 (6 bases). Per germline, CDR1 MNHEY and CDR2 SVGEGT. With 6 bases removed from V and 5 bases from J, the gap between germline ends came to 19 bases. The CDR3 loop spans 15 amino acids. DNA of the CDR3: TGTGCCAGCAGGCCTGCGCAGACAGGCAGGACTGAAGCTTTCTTT. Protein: CASRPAQTGRTEAFF.

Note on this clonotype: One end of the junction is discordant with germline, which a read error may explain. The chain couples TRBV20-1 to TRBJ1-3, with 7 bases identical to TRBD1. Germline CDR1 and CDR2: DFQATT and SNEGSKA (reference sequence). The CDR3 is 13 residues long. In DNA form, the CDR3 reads TGCAGTGCTTCCGGACAGGTTGGGAACAACATATATTTT. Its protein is CSASGQVGNNIYF.

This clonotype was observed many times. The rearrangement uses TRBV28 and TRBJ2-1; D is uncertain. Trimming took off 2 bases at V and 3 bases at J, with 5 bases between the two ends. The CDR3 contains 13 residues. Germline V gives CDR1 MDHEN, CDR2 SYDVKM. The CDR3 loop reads CASSLGFYNEQFF. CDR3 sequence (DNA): TGTGCCAGCAGTTTAGGCTTCTACAATGAGCAGTTCTTC.

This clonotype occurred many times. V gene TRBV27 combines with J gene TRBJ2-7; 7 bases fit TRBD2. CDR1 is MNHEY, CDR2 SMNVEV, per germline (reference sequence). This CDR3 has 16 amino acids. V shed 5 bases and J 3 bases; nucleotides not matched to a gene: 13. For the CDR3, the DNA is TGTGCCAGCAGTCCCCTGGGGTGGGAGGGTCACTACGAGCAGTACTTC. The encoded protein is CASSPLGWEGHYEQYF.

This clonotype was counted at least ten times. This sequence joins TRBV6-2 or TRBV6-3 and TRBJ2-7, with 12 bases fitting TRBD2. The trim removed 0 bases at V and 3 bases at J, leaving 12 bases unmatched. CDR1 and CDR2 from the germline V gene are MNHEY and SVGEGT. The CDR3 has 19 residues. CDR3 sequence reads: CASSYSIPGLAGSFYEQYF. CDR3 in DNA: TGTGCCAGCAGTTACTCGATCCCCGGACTAGCGGGGAGCTTCTACGAGCAGTACTTC.

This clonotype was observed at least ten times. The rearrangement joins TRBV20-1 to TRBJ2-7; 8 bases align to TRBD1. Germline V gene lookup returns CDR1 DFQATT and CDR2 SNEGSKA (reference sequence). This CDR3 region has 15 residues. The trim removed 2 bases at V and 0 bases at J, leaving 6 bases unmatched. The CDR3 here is CSARQWDRISYEQYF. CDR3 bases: TGCAGTGCTAGACAGTGGGACAGGATCTCCTACGAGCAGTACTTC.

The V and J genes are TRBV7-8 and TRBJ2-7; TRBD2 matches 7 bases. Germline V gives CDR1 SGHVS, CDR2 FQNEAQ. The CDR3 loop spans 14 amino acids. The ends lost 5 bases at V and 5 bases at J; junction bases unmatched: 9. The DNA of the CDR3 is TGTGCCAGCAGCCCCGTCGCGGGAGAGGACGAGCAGTACTTC. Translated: CASSPVAGEDEQYF.

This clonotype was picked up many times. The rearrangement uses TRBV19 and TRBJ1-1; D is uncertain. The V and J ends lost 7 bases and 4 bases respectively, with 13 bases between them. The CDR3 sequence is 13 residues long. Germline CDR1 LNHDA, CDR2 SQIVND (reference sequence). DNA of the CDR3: TGTGCCAGTAAGCAGAACAAGGGCACTGAAGCTTTCTTT. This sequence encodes CASKQNKGTEAFF.

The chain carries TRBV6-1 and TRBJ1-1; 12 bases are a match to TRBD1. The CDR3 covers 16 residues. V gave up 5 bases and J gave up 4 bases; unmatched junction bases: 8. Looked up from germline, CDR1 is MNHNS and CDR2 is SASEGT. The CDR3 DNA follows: TGTGCCAGCAGTCGGTTGGGGACAGGGGGCTTCACTGAAGCTTTCTTT. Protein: CASSRLGTGGFTEAFF.